These 13 T cell receptor beta chains share one sample of origin, sequenced in a study of CD8+CD57+ T cells in acquired aplastic anemia. Previously, flow cytometry had revealed CD8+CD57+ cell expansion in the patients chosen for sequencing. According to the study, genomic DNA was the template for TCR beta VDJ and CDR3 profiling. TCRdb independently ran MiXCR on the reads; one entry per CDR3 protein. This sample has 160,000 or so distinct CDR3 sequences, with 47% found just once. Sequenced material: sorted CD4+, CD8+, or CD8+CD57+ T cells (not recorded which) from PBMCs. The source is a human donor with aplastic anemia.

V and J are TRBV5-1 and TRBJ2-3, with D possibly TRBD1 on 6 matching bases. Germline CDR1 is SGHRS and CDR2 is YFSETQ. The CDR3 totals 13 residues. The V end lost 4 bases, the J end lost 5 bases, and 11 bases lay between the germline ends. The CDR3 DNA follows: TGCGCCAGCAGCCTAACAGGGTTAGATACGCAGTATTTT. As protein: CASSLTGLDTQYF. Supplemented by reference TRBV5-1 and TRBJ2-3, the full variable domain reads KAGVTQTPRYLIKTRGQQVTLSCSPISGHRSVSWYQQTPGQGLQFLFEYFSETQRNKGNFPGRFSGRQFSNSRSEMNVSTLELGDSALYLCASSLTGLDTQYFGPGTRLTVL.

This clonotype was recorded at least ten times. The chain's CDR3 is CASSIGSYNEQFF. As DNA, the CDR3 is TGTGCCAGCAGCATCGGGAGTTACAATGAGCAGTTCTTC. The gene calls are TRBV7-3 and TRBJ2-1, with TRBD2 as a possible D gene (6 bases). CDR1 is SGHTA, CDR2 FQGTGA, per germline. This CDR3 has 13 residues. Trimming removed 5 bases from V and 4 bases from J, with 9 bases in between.

The chain couples TRBV19 to TRBJ2-7; 9 bases match TRBD1. CDR3 size: 14 residues. Per the germline V gene, CDR1 is LNHDA and CDR2 is SQIVND (reference sequence). V lost 7 bases and J lost 2; bases outside the gene matches: 6. The CDR3, as DNA: TGTGCCAGTACCACCGGGACAGGGCCCTACGAGCAGTACTTC. As protein: CASTTGTGPYEQYF.

The genes are TRBV10-3 and TRBJ1-5; possibly TRBD1 for D (5 bases). The CDR3 loop spans 13 amino acids. Per germline, CDR1 ENHRY and CDR2 SYGVKD. Trimming cost V 8 bases and J 1 base, with 9 bases left between them. CDR3 loop: CAIGGKSNQPQHF. The CDR3 coding sequence is TGTGCCATCGGGGGGAAGAGCAATCAGCCCCAGCATTTT.

The chain uses TRBV12-3 or TRBV12-4 and TRBJ1-5; no reliable D call. This CDR3 has 10 amino acids. The ends were cut back, 5 bases at V and 7 bases at J, with 3 bases in the middle. CDR3 in amino acids: CASSEQPQHF. The DNA of the CDR3 is TGTGCCAGCAGTGAACAGCCCCAGCATTTT.

J is TRBJ2-7 and V is TRBV29-1; D might be TRBD1 or TRBD2, each matching 5 bases. The ends were cut back, 4 bases at V and 2 bases at J, with 15 bases in the middle. Germline V lookup: CDR1 SQVTM, CDR2 ANQGSEA. The CDR3 loop spans 14 amino acids. CDR3 sequence: CSVAGTVGAYEQYF. The CDR3 DNA is TGCAGCGTTGCGGGGACGGTGGGCGCCTACGAGCAGTACTTC.

This clonotype was detected a few times. The rearrangement joins TRBV25-1 to TRBJ2-2, with D possibly being TRBD1 (6 bases). The V end lost 1 base, the J end lost 7 bases, and 13 bases lay between the germline ends. Germline V gene sequence: CDR1 MGHDK, CDR2 SYGVNS. The CDR3 spans 15 residues. The CDR3 sequence is CASSEWDKSVGELFF. CDR3 sequence (DNA): TGTGCCAGCAGTGAATGGGACAAATCGGTCGGGGAGCTGTTTTTT.

This clonotype was observed many times. The chain links TRBV9 to TRBJ2-1, with TRBD1 as a possible D gene (5 bases). This CDR3 spans 15 amino acids. V lost 4 bases and J 5 bases, leaving 16 bases between the germline ends. Germline lookup yields CDR1 SGDLS and CDR2 YYNGEE. The CDR3 sequence is CASSYLGQGNNEQFF. The CDR3 DNA sequence: TGTGCCAGCAGCTACCTGGGGCAGGGAAACAATGAGCAGTTCTTC.

The chain combines TRBV19 with TRBJ1-2, with D maybe TRBD1 (6 bases). V lost 3 bases, J lost 4 bases, and 9 bases lay in between. The germline gives CDR1 LNHDA, CDR2 SQIVND (reference sequence). CDR3 size: 13 residues. CDR3 amino acids: CASSIGQFYGYTF. The CDR3 DNA follows: TGTGCCAGTAGTATTGGACAGTTCTATGGCTACACCTTC.

This clonotype was observed many times. This chain connects TRBV18 to TRBJ2-7; 8 positions agree with TRBD1. The CDR3 has 15 residues. With 2 bases clipped from V and 6 bases from J, the junction kept 9 bases outside the gene matches. Germline CDR1 reads KGHSH; CDR2 reads LQKENI. CDR3 sequence (DNA): TGTGCCAGCTCACCAGTGGGACAGGTAGGAGCCGAGCAGTACTTC. Translation gives CASSPVGQVGAEQYF.

The J gene is TRBJ1-2, the V gene TRBV2, with a weak D call TRBD1 (5 bases). Per the germline V gene, CDR1 is SNHLY and CDR2 is FYNNEI. The V end lost 4 bases, the J end lost 3 bases, and 15 bases lay between the germline ends. The length of the CDR3 is 15 residues. The CDR3 sequence is CASSVKWDVYYGYTF. The CDR3 nucleotides are TGTGCCAGCAGTGTAAAATGGGACGTATACTATGGCTACACCTTC. Combining the CDR3 with reference TRBV2 and TRBJ1-2 gives the whole variable domain EPEVTQTPSHQVTQMGQEVILRCVPISNHLYFYWYRQILGQKVEFLVSFYNNEISEKSEIFDDQFSVERPDGSNFTLKIRSTKLEDSAMYFCASSVKWDVYYGYTFGSGTRLTVV.

Regarding this clonotype: Sequence at one end of the junction differs from germline and may be a read error. This sequence joins TRBV15 and TRBJ1-6, with D unclear. Germline lookup yields CDR1 LNHNV and CDR2 YYDKDF (reference sequence). The CDR3 is made up of 15 amino acids. The CDR3 here is CATSREDTYSSPLHF. DNA for the CDR3: TGTGCCACCAGCAGAGAAGACACCTATAGTTCACCCCTCCACTTT.

The sample holds many counts of this clonotype. The chain combines TRBV14 with TRBJ1-4; TRBD1 might be the D (6 bases). Germline V gives CDR1 SGHDN, CDR2 FVKESK. Trimming took 4 bases from V and 7 from J, leaving 13 bases between them. This CDR3 is 14 amino acids long. In DNA form, the CDR3 reads TGTGCCAGCAGCCTTCGGGGAGGGGGTGAAAAACTGTTTTTT. This translates into CASSLRGGGEKLFF.